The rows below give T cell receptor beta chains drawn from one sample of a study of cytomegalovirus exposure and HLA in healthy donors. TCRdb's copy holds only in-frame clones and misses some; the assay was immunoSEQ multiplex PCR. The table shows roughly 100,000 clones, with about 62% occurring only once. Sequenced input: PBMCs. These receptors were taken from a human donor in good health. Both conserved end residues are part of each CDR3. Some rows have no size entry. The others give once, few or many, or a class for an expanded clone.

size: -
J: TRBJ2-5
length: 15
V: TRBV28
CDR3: CASSSGDFRMETQYF

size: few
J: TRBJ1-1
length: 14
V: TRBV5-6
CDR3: CAYSGGWKGTEAFF

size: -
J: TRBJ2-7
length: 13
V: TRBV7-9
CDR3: CASSFPRGNEQYF

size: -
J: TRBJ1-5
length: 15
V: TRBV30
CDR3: CAWSPSGQRNQPQHF

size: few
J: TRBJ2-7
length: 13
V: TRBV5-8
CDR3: CASSPTNSYEQYF

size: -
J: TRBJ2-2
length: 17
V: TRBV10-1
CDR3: CASSEVSGKPNTGELFF

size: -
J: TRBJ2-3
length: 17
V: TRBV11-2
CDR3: CASSSGTSGPERHTQYF

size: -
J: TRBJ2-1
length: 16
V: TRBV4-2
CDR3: CASSRGLRGTYNEQFF

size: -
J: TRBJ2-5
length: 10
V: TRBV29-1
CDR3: CSVYSETQYF

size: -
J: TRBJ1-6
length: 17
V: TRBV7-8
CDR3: CASSPRGGGVRDSPLHF

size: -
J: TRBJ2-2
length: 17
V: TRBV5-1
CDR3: CASGQGELAGNTGELFF

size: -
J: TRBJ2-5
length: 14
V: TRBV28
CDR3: CASSSGTSRETQYF

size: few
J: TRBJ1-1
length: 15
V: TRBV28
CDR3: CASSLLTGARTEAFF

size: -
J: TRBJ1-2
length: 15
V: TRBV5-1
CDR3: CASSLDAGSNYGYTF

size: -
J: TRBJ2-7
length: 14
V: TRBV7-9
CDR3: CASSPQTRTYEQYF

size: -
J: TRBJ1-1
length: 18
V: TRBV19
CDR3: CASSIDSMIGNLNTEAFF

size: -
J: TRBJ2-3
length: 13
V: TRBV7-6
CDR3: CASSKLEGASQYF

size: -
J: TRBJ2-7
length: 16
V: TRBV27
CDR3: CASSSPRGGRGYEQYF

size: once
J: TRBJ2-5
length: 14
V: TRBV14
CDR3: CASSQDRGLETQYF

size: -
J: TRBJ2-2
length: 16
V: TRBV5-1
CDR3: CASRTGTSGYTGELFF

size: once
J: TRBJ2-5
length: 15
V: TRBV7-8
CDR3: CASSLGWGTAETQYF

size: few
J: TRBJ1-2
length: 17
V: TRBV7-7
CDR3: CASSLASPRRSNYGYTF

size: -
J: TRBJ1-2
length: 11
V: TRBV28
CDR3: CASSYYYGYTF

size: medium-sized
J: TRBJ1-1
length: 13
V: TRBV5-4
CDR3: CASSLDRVAEAFF

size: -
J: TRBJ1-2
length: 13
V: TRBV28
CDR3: CASSLGPLYGYTF

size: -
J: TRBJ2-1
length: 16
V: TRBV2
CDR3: CASRFRETSVRNEQFF

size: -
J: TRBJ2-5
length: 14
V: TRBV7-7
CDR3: CASSPNRGRETQYF

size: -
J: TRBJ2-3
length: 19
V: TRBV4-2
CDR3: CASSQDWTVWGVSTDTQYF

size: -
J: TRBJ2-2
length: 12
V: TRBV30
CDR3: CAWSGGGGELFF

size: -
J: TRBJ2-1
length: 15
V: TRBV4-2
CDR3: CASSHRTSGSYEQFF

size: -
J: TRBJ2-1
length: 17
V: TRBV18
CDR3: CASFRPDRQPSYNEQFF

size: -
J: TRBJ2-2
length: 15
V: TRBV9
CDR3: CASSQRGSNTGELFF

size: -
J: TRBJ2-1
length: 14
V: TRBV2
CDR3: CASRSGRAGNEQFF

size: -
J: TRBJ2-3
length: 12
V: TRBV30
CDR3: CARGSSTDTQYF

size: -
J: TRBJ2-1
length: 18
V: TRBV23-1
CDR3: CASSQKIKGTITDNEQFF

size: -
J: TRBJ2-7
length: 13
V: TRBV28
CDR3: CASSLTGFNEQYF

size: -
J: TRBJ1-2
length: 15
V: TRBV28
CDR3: CASSDPRGPRYGYTF

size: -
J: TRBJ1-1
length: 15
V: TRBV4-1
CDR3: CASSQDRGRDTEAFF

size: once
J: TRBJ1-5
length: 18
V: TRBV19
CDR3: CASSTNAGAAFSNQPQHF

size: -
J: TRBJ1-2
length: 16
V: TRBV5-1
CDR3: CASSPREGSAGYGYTF

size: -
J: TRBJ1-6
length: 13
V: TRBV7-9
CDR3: CASSLKPLSPLHF

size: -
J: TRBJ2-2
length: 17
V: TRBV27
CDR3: CASSFILRTGADGELFF

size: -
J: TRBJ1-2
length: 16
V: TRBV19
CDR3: CASSTRQGASVYGYTF

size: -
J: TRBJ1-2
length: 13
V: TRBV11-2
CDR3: CASSLGAGAGYTF

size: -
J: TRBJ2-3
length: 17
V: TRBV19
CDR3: CATSTSGSWFQADTQYF

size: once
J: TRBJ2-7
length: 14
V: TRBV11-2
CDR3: CASSLGGGGYEQYF

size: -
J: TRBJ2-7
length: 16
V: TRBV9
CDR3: CASSVVGDPRFYEQYF

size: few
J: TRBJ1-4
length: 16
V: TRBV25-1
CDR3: CASSAYNGATNEKLFF

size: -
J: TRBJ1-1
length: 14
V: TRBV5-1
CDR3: CASSTGTGETEAFF

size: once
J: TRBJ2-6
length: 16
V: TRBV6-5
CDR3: CASSLAGLDGANVLTF

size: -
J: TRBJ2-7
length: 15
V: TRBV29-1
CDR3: CSGGGGQGSSYEQYF

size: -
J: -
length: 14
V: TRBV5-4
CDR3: CASSLGQGFYEQYF

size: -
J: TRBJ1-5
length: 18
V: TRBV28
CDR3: CASSLWTGGRGGDQPQHF

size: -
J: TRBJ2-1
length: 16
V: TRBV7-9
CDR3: CASSSPTSGSIDEQFF

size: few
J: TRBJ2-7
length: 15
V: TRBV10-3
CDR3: CAISSLRDREFEQYF